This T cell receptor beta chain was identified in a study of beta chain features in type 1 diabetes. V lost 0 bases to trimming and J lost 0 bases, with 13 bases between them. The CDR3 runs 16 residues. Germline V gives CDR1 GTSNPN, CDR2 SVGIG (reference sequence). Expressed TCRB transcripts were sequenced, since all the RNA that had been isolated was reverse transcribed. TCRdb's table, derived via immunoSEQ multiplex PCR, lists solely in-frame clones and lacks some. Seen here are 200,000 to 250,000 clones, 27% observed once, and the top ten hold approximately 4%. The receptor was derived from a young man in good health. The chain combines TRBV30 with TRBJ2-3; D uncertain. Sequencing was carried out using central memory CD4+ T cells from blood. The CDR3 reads CAWSVGSTTSTDTQYF. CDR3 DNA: TGTGCCTGGAGTGTGGGTAGCACGACTAGCACAGATACGCAGTATTTT.